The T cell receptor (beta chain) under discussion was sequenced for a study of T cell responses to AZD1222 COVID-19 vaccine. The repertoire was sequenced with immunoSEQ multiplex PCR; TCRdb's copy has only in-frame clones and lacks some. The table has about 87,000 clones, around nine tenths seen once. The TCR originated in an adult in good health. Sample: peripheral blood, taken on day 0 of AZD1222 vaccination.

CDR3 amino acids: CASRQALGYTF. The CDR3 DNA sequence: TGTGCCAGCAGACAGGCGCTCGGCTACACCTTC. The V and J genes are TRBV6-5 and TRBJ1-2, with D perhaps TRBD1 (5 bases). Germline V gives CDR1 MNHEY, CDR2 SVGAGI. V was clipped by 6 bases and J by 8 bases, with 10 bases between them. This CDR3 has 11 residues.